The subject of this entry is one T cell receptor (beta chain). Its antigen remains unidentified. Time point in this sample: cycle 4 day 1 (C4D1), after 6 weeks of nivolumab. There was relapse after autologous stem cell transplantation in every patient, and there was variation in brentuximab vedotin exposure. CD4+ T cells were purified from thawed PBMCs by negative selection. This entry comes from a study of PD-1 blockade in classical Hodgkin lymphoma. Study outcomes and limitations: Newly diagnosed and completely responding patients shared comparable baseline diversity. Lower baseline TCR diversity was reported for newly diagnosed patients than for healthy donors.

There are 13 residues in the CDR3. V was pared by 4 bases and J by 5 bases, with 12 bases between. CDR1 and CDR2 from the germline V gene are SGHNT and YYREEE (reference sequence). TCRdb keeps only in-frame clones here, not all; method: immunoSEQ multiplex PCR. Of around 30,000 clones in the sample, about 88% were seen once. The source material was CD4+ T cells from blood, sampled before the fourth cycle of nivolumab. The sequence came from a human donor with classical Hodgkin lymphoma. The chain is built from TRBV5-4 and TRBJ2-5; possibly TRBD1 or TRBD2 for D (5 bases each). CDR3 region: CASSVVGEETQYF. The CDR3 DNA sequence: TGTGCCAGCAGCGTGGTGGGGGAGGAGACCCAGTACTTC.